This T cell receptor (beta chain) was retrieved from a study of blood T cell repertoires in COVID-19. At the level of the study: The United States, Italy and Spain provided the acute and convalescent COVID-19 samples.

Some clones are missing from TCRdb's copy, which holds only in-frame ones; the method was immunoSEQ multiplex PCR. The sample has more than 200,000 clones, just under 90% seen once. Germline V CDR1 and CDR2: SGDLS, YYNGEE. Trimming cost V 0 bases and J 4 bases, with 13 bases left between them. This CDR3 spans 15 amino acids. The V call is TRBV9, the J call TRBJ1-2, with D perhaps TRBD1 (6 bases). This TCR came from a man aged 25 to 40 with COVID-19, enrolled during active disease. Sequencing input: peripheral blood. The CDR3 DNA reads TGTGCCAGCAGCGTAGGAAAAACAGGGAGCTATGGCTACACCTTC. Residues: CASSVGKTGSYGYTF.